The 11 T cell receptor beta chains below all came from one sample that was sequenced in a study of spatial heterogeneity in lung cancer (dated by TCRdb to the late 2010s). Results and caveats for the whole study, not just this receptor: The number of expanded intratumoral alpha and beta TCRs correlated with the tumor nonsynonymous mutation count.

Antigens of these TCRs are unknown. The time point label for this specimen denotes: sample taken at primary tumor resection. Libraries were constructed by 5' RACE. Sequencing took place on a NextSeq 500. In-frame beta chains were kept once TCRdb had trimmed the public reads at Q25 with fastp and called clones with MiXCR. Duplicate CDR3 protein sequences are folded into a single record with the most common DNA and genes. Here the sample has 9,900 or so distinct CDR3 sequences; about 8% occur a single time. The ten largest clones add up to about a fifth of the sample. The specimen was lung tumor tissue, collected at surgery. These receptors all come from a male donor with early-stage non-small cell lung cancer.

In this sample, this clonotype is medium-sized. The V and J genes are TRBV6-1 and TRBJ2-2; 8 bases line up with TRBD1. Trimming removed 5 bases from V and 2 bases from J; junction bases left unmatched: 1. Germline V gives CDR1 MNHNS, CDR2 SASEGT. The CDR3 runs to 14 residues. CDR3: CASSPGGNTGELFF. The CDR3 DNA follows: TGTGCCAGCAGTCCAGGGGGCAACACCGGGGAGCTGTTTTTT.

V is TRBV18 and J is TRBJ2-2; D is possibly TRBD2 (6 bases). Germline CDR1 is KGHSH and CDR2 is LQKENI. The CDR3 has 19 amino acids. Trimming left V 0 bases short and J 4 bases short, with 21 bases between. In DNA, the CDR3 is TGTGCCAGCTCACCACCCCCAGGGAACCCCGGAGGGAGCACCGGGGAGCTGTTTTTT. This gives the protein CASSPPPGNPGGSTGELFF.

There are many counts of this clonotype. The rearrangement uses TRBV7-3 and TRBJ1-1; D remains ambiguous. Germline assignment: CDR1 SGHTA and CDR2 FQGTGA. The CDR3 runs 13 residues. V lost 5 bases and J 5 bases, leaving 12 bases between the germline ends. The CDR3 DNA reads TGTGCCAGCAGCCAACGATCGGGGACTGAAGCTTTCTTT. Translated: CASSQRSGTEAFF.

By frequency in the sample, this clonotype is medium-sized. V gene TRBV6-6 combines with J gene TRBJ2-6, with unresolved D. This CDR3 is built from 15 residues. Trimming stripped 5 bases from V and 2 bases from J, with 10 bases between. The germline CDR1 and CDR2 sequences are MNHNY and SVGAGI (reference sequence). CDR3 loop: CASSDRGAGANVLTF. The DNA of the CDR3 is TGTGCCAGCAGTGATAGAGGAGCTGGGGCCAACGTCCTGACTTTC.

This clonotype was seen only a few times. The V gene is TRBV28, the J gene TRBJ2-7; 8 bases agree with TRBD2. CDR1 is MDHEN, CDR2 SYDVKM, per germline. The CDR3 extends over 15 amino acids. J was trimmed by 4 bases and V by 2 bases; bases with no gene match: 7. This CDR3 reads CASSLPLAGTYEQYF. CDR3 nucleotide sequence: TGTGCCAGCAGTTTACCTCTAGCGGGTACATACGAGCAGTACTTC.

Relative to its sample, this clonotype is medium-sized. This rearrangement joins TRBV27 to TRBJ2-3; 7 nucleotides align to TRBD1. V shed 3 bases, J shed 2 bases, and the junction held 5 bases outside the gene matches. The CDR3 totals 15 residues. CDR1 is MNHEY and CDR2 is SMNVEV in the germline V gene (reference sequence). This CDR3 reads CASSLTGMNTDTQYF. The CDR3 DNA reads as TGTGCCAGCAGTTTGACAGGGATGAACACAGATACGCAGTATTTT.

In its sample, this clonotype is medium-sized. V and J are TRBV20-1 and TRBJ1-2; 7 nucleotides line up with TRBD1. The germline gives CDR1 DFQATT, CDR2 SNEGSKA (reference sequence). Trimming at V came to 6 bases and at J to 3 bases, leaving 16 bases not matched to a gene. CDR3 length equals 16 residues. In DNA, the CDR3 is TGCAGTGCCAGCCAAACCCCGAGACAGGGAGACTATGGCTACACCTTC. This sequence encodes CSASQTPRQGDYGYTF.

The V gene is TRBV3-1, the J gene TRBJ1-2; 7 bases line up with TRBD1. The CDR3 runs 14 residues. With 3 bases clipped from V and 5 bases from J, the junction kept 6 bases outside the gene matches. In germline, CDR1 is LGHDT, CDR2 YNNKEL (reference sequence). This chain's CDR3 is CASSHIDRDYGYTF. CDR3 DNA: TGTGCCAGCAGCCATATTGACAGGGATTATGGCTACACCTTC.

This clonotype occurred many times. The chain recombines TRBV29-1 with TRBJ2-1; D possibly matches TRBD1 or TRBD2 (5 bases each). This CDR3 region has 12 residues. The germline V and J ends were trimmed by 0 bases and 8 bases, with 8 bases remaining between them. Germline assignment: CDR1 SQVTM and CDR2 ANQGSEA. The CDR3 protein is CSVEDQGDEQFF. The CDR3 coding sequence is TGCAGCGTTGAAGATCAGGGAGATGAGCAGTTCTTC.

The sample holds many counts of this clonotype. The chain recombines TRBV29-1 with TRBJ2-3, with 9 bases lining up with TRBD2. V lost 7 bases, J lost 6 bases, and 8 bases stayed unmatched. Germline-derived CDR1 and CDR2 are SQVTM and ANQGSEA. The CDR3 consists of 13 residues. The CDR3 loop is CSATGLAPDTQYF. The CDR3, as DNA: TGCAGCGCGACCGGACTAGCGCCCGATACGCAGTATTTT.

This clonotype occurred many times. This chain uses TRBV7-3 with TRBJ1-1, with 7 nucleotides matching TRBD1. Germline lookup yields CDR1 SGHTA and CDR2 FQGTGA. The CDR3 spans 13 residues. V trimming: 5 bases; J trimming: 6 bases; junction bases outside the gene matches: 6. The chain's CDR3 is CASSPRQGAEAFF. For the CDR3, the DNA is TGTGCCAGCAGCCCTCGACAGGGCGCTGAAGCTTTCTTT.